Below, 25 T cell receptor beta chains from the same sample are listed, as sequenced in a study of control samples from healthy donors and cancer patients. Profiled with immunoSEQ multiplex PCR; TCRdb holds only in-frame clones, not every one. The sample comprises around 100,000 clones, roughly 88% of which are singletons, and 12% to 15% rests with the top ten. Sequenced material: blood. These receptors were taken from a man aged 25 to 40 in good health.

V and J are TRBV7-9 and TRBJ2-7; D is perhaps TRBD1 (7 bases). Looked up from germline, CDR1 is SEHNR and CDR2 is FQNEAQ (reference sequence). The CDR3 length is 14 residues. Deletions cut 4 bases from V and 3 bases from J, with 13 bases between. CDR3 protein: CASSSRDRYYEQYF. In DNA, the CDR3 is TGTGCCAGCAGCTCGCGGGACAGATACTACGAGCAGTACTTC. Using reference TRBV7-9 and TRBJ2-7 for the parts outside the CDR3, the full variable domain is DTGVSQNPRHKITKRGQNVTFRCDPISEHNRLYWYRQTLGQGPEFLTYFQNEAQLEKSRLLSDRFSAERPKGSFSTLEIQRTEQGDSAMYLCASSSRDRYYEQYFGPGTRLTVT.

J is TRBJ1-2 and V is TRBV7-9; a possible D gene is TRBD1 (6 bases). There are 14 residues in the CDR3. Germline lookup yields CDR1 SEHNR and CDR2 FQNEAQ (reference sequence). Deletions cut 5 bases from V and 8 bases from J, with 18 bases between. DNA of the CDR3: TGTGCCAGCAGCCCCCGAAGTGGGGGCGAAGGCTACACCTTC. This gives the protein CASSPRSGGEGYTF. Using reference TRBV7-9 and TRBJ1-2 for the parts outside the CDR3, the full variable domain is DTGVSQNPRHKITKRGQNVTFRCDPISEHNRLYWYRQTLGQGPEFLTYFQNEAQLEKSRLLSDRFSAERPKGSFSTLEIQRTEQGDSAMYLCASSPRSGGEGYTFGSGTRLTVV.

CDR3 sequence reads: CASSLAGQGYEQYF. DNA for the CDR3: TGTGCCAGCAGCTTGGCGGGACAGGGATACGAGCAGTACTTC. V usage is TRBV7-3 and J usage is TRBJ2-7; the match to TRBD1 covers 9 bases. The CDR3 has 14 residues. Germline lookup yields CDR1 SGHTA and CDR2 FQGTGA. J was trimmed by 4 bases and V by 3 bases; bases with no gene match: 4.

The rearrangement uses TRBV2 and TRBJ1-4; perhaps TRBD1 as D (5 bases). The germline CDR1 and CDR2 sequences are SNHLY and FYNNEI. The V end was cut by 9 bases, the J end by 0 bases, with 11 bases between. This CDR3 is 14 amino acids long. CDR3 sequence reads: CARTRDPTNEKLFF. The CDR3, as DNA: TGTGCCAGGACCAGGGACCCAACTAATGAAAAACTGTTTTTT.

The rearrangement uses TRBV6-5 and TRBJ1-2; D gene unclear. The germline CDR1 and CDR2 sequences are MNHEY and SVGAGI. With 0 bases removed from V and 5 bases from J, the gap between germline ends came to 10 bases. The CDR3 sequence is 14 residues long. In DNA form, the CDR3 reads TGTGCCAGCAGTTACTCCCCCAAGGAGTATGGCTACACCTTC. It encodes CASSYSPKEYGYTF.

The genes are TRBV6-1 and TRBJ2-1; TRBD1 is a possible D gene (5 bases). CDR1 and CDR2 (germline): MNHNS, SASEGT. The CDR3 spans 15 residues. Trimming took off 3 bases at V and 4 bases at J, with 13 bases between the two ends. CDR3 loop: CASSDPFQGYNEQFF. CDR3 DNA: TGTGCCAGCAGTGACCCATTTCAGGGTTACAATGAGCAGTTCTTC.

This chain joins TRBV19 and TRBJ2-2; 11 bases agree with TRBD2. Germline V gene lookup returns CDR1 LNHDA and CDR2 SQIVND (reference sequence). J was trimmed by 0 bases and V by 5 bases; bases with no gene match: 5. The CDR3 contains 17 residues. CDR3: CASSRTSGFANTGELFF. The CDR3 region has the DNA TGTGCCAGTAGTCGGACTAGCGGGTTTGCGAACACCGGGGAGCTGTTTTTT.

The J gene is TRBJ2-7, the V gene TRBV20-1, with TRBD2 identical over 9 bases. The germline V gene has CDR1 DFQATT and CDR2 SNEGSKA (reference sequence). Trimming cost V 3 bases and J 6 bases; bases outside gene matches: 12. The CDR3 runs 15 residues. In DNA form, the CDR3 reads TGCAGTGCTAGTAGGGTAGCGGGAGAGATTGGCGAGCAGTACTTC. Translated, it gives CSASRVAGEIGEQYF.

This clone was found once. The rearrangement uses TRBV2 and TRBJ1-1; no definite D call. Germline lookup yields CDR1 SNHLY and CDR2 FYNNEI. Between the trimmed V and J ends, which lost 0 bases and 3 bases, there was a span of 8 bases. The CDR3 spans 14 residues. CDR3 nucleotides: TGTGCCAGCAGTGAAGCTCCGGGGTACACTGAAGCTTTCTTT. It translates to CASSEAPGYTEAFF. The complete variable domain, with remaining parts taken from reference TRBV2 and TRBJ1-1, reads EPEVTQTPSHQVTQMGQEVILRCVPISNHLYFYWYRQILGQKVEFLVSFYNNEISEKSEIFDDQFSVERPDGSNFTLKIRSTKLEDSAMYFCASSEAPGYTEAFFGQGTRLTVV.

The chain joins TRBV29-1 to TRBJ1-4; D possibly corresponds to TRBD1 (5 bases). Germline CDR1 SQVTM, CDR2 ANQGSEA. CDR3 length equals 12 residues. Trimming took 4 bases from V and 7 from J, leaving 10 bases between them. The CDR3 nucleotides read TGCAGCGTTGGACAGCCGCCTGAAAAACTGTTTTTT. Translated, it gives CSVGQPPEKLFF.

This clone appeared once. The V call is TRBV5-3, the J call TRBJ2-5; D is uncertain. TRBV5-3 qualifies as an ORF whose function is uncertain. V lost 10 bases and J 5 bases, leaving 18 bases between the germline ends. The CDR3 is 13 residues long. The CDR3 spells CAWRLVLGETQYF. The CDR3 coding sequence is TGTGCCTGGCGGCTAGTATTAGGTGAGACCCAGTACTTC.

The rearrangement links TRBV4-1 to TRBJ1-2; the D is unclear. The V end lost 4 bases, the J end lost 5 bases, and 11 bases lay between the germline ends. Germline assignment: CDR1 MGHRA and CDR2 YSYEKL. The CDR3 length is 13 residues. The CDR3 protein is CASSPNTGYGYTF. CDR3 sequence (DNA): TGCGCCAGCAGCCCCAACACGGGGTATGGCTACACCTTC.

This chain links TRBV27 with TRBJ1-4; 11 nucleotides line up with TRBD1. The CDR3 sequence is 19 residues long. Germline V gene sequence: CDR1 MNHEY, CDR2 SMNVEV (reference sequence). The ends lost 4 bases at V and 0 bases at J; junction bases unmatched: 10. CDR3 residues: CASSYGQGALGTTNEKLFF. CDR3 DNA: TGTGCCAGCAGTTACGGACAGGGGGCGCTGGGGACAACTAATGAAAAACTGTTTTTT.

CDR3 protein: CATSDRTSSSSSTDTQYF. DNA of the CDR3: TGTGCCACCAGTGATCGGACTAGCAGTTCCTCTAGCACAGATACGCAGTATTTT. The V call is TRBV24-1, the J call TRBJ2-3; 8 bases are a match to TRBD2. Losses at the gene ends were 3 bases for V and 0 bases for J; bases not matched to a gene: 10. The V gene's germline CDR1 is KGHDR and CDR2 SFDVKD. This CDR3 contains 18 residues.

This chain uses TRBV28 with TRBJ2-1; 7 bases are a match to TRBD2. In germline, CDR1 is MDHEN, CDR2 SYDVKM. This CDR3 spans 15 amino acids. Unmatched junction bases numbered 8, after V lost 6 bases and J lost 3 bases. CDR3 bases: TGTGCCAGCAGGGAAATAGCGGGTTTCTACAATGAGCAGTTCTTC. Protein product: CASREIAGFYNEQFF.

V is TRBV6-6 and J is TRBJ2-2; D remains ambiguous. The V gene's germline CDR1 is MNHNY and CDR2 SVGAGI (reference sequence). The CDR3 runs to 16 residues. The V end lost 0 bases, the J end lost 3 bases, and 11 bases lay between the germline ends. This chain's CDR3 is CASSYSTPEDTGELFF. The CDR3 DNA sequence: TGTGCCAGCAGTTACTCCACCCCCGAGGACACCGGGGAGCTGTTTTTT.

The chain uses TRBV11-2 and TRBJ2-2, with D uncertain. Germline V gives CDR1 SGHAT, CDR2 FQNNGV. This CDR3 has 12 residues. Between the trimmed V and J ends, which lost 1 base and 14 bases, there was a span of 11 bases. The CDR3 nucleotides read TGTGCCAGCAGCTTAGCATATCCACGTCTGTTTTTT. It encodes CASSLAYPRLFF.

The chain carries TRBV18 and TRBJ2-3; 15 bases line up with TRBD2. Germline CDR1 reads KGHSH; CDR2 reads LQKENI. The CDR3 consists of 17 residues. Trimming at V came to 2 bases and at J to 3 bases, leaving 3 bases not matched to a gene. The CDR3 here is CASSPMGLAGGTDTQYF. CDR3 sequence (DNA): TGTGCCAGCTCACCAATGGGACTAGCGGGAGGAACAGATACGCAGTATTTT.

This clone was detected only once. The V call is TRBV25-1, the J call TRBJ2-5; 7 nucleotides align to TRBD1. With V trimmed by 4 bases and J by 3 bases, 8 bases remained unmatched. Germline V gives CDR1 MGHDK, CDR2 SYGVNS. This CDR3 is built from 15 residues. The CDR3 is CASSGHRDRKETQYF. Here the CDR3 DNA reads TGTGCCAGCAGTGGACACCGGGACAGAAAAGAGACCCAGTACTTC. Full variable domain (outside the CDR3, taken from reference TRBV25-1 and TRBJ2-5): EADIYQTPRYLVIGTGKKITLECSQTMGHDKMYWYQQDPGMELHLIHYSYGVNSTEKGDLSSESTVSRIRTEHFPLTLESARPSHTSQYLCASSGHRDRKETQYFGPGTRLLVL.

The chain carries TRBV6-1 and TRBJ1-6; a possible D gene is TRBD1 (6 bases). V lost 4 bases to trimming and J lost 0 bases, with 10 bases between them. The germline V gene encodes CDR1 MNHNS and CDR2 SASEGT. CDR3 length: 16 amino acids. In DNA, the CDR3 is TGTGCCAGCAGTGCCACAGGGTTCTCCTATAATTCACCCCTCCACTTT. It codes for CASSATGFSYNSPLHF.

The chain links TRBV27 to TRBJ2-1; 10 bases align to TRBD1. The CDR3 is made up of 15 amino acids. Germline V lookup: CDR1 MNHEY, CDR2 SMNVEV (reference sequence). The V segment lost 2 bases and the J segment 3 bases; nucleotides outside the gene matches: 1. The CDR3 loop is CASSLGTGVYNEQFF. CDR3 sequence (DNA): TGTGCCAGCAGTTTAGGGACAGGGGTCTACAATGAGCAGTTCTTC.

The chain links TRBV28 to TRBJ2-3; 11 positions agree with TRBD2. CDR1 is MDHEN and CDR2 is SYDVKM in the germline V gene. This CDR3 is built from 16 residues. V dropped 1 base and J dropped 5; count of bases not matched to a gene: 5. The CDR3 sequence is CASSLSLAGVEDTQYF. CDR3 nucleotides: TGTGCCAGCAGTTTATCACTAGCGGGAGTTGAAGATACGCAGTATTTT.

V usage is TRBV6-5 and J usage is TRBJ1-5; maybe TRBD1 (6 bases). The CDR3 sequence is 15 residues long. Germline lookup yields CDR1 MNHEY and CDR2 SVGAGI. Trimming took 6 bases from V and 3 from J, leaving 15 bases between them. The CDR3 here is CASRETGGLNQPQHF. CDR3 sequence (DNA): TGTGCCAGCAGAGAGACAGGCGGGCTCAATCAGCCCCAGCATTTT.

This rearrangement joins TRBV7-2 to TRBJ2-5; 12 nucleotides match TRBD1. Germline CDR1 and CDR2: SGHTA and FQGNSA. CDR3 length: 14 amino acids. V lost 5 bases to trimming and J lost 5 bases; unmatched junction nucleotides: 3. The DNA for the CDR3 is TGTGCCAGCAGCGCGGGACAGGGGGCTGAGACCCAGTACTTC. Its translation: CASSAGQGAETQYF.

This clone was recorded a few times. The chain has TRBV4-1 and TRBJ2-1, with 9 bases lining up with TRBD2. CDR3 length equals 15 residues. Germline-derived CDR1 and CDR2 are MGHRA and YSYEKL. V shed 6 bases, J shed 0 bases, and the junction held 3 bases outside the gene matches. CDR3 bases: TGCGCCAGCAGACTTAGCGGGAGCTCCTACAATGAGCAGTTCTTC. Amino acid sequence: CASRLSGSSYNEQFF.